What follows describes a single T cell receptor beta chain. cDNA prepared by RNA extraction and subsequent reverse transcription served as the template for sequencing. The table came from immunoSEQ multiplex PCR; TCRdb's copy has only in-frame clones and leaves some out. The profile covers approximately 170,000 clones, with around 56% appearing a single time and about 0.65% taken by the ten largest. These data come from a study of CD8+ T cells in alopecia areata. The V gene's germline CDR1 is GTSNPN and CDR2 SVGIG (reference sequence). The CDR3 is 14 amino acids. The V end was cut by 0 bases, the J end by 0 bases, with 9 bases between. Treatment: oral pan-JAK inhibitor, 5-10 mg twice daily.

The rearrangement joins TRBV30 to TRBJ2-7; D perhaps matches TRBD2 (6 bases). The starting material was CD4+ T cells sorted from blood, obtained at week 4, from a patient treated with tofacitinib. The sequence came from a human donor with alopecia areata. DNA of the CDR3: TGTGCCTGGAGTGTCGGGAGATACTCCTACGAGCAGTACTTC. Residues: CAWSVGRYSYEQYF.